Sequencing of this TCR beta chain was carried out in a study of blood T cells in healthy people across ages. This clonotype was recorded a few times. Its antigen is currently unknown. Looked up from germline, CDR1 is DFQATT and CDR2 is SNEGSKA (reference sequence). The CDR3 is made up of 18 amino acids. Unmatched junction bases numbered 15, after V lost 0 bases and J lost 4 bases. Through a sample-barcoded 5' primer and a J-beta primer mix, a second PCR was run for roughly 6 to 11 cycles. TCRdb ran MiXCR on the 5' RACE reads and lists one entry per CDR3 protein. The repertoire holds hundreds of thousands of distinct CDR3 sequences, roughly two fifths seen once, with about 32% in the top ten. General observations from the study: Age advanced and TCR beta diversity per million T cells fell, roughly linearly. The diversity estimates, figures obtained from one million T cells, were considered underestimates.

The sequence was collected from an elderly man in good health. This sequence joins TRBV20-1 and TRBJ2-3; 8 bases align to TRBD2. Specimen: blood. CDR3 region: CSARDRLAGFSGADTQYF. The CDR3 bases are TGCAGTGCTAGAGATCGGTTAGCGGGGTTCTCAGGGGCAGATACGCAGTATTTT.